Listed below are T cell receptor beta chains from one sample, sequenced in a study of beta chain features in type 1 diabetes. Some clones are missing from TCRdb's copy, which holds only in-frame ones; the method was immunoSEQ multiplex PCR. Of approximately 150,000 clones in the sample, less than 11% were seen once. The sequenced sample consisted of naive CD4+ T cells from blood. The source of these receptors is a man between 18 and 29 years old in good health. The CDR3 runs from the conserved cysteine through the conserved F or W. Each record gives: D gene, CDR3 length, J gene, clone size, V gene, CDR3 DNA, CDR3 protein. The D gene is left open where the match is weak. Only some rows state a clone size, as once, few, many or a class for expanded clones.

TRBD1	13	TRBJ1-2	-	TRBV30	TGTGCCTGGAAACCCGGGGACAGAACCGGCTACACCTTC	CAWKPGDRTGYTF
TRBD2	15	TRBJ2-7	-	TRBV5-4	TGTGCCAGCAGCATAGGGACTAGTATCTCCTACGAGCAGTACTTC	CASSIGTSISYEQYF
-	15	TRBJ2-5	-	TRBV6-5	TGTGCCAGCCGTAGACGGTTGGGCGCCGGAGAGACCCAGTACTTC	CASRRRLGAGETQYF
TRBD1	14	TRBJ2-5	-	TRBV5-4	TGTGCCAGCAGCTCGACAGGGAACCAAGAGACCCAGTACTTC	CASSSTGNQETQYF
TRBD1	15	TRBJ1-5	few	TRBV10-2	TGCGCCAGCAGTGGTCCCGGGACAGGGGATCAGCCCCAGCATTTT	CASSGPGTGDQPQHF
-	11	TRBJ2-3	-	TRBV30	TGTGCCTGTTACGCCCGACAAACGCAGTATTTT	CACYARQTQYF
-	15	TRBJ1-5	few	TRBV19	TGTGCCAGTAGTATTTTTCTGGACCGGGAGGAGCCCCAGCATTTT	CASSIFLDREEPQHF
TRBD2	15	TRBJ2-7	-	TRBV30	TGTGCCTGGAGTGTAGCGGTAGCGGGGTCTTACGAGCAGTACTTC	CAWSVAVAGSYEQYF
-	14	TRBJ2-7	many	TRBV7-9	TGTGCCAGCAGCTTAGAAACGGGTCCCTACGAGCAGTACTTC	CASSLETGPYEQYF
TRBD2	15	TRBJ2-3	many	TRBV18	TGTGCCAGCTCACCAGGCGGGGGTTCCGCAGATACGCAGTATTTT	CASSPGGGSADTQYF
-	13	TRBJ2-1	few	TRBV6-1	TGTGCCAGCAGCAAGACAGGTTACAATGAGCAGTTCTTC	CASSKTGYNEQFF
-	13	TRBJ2-7	-	TRBV30	TGTGCCTGGTCAGAGGGTATCTCCTACGAGCAGTACTTC	CAWSEGISYEQYF
TRBD2	18	TRBJ2-2	few	TRBV7-6	TGTGCCAGCAGCCTCCGGACTAGCGGGACTTTGAACACCGGGGAGCTGTTTTTT	CASSLRTSGTLNTGELFF
TRBD1	14	TRBJ1-5	-	TRBV28	TGTGCCAGCAGTCAAGGGACAGGCTATCAGCCCCAGCATTTT	CASSQGTGYQPQHF
TRBD1	18	TRBJ2-2	few	TRBV14	TGTGCCAGCAGCCCCCCCAGGGACAGTACCTCGAACACCGGGGAGCTGTTTTTT	CASSPPRDSTSNTGELFF
TRBD2	14	TRBJ2-2	few	TRBV7-2	TGTGCCAGTAAGCGGGGGGAGAACACCGGGGAGCTGTTTTTT	CASKRGENTGELFF
TRBD1	13	TRBJ1-5	few	TRBV5-4	TGTGCCAGCAGCTTCCAGGGGGGTCAGCCCCAGCATTTT	CASSFQGGQPQHF
-	14	TRBJ2-7	-	TRBV5-1	TGCGCCAGCAGCTTAGGCGACAGCACCTACGAGCAGTACTTC	CASSLGDSTYEQYF
-	14	TRBJ2-2	few	TRBV7-2	TGTGCCAGCAGCTTAGGCGTCACCACCGGGGAGCTGTTTTTT	CASSLGVTTGELFF
-	13	TRBJ1-2	-	TRBV5-4	TGCGCCAGCAGCCAAGATGGCGGGTATGGCTACACCTTC	CASSQDGGYGYTF
-	15	TRBJ2-7	-	TRBV6-6	TGTGCCAGCAGAAACCACATCCAGGGCTTAGGGGAGCAGTACTTC	CASRNHIQGLGEQYF
-	16	TRBJ2-2	few	TRBV18	TGTGCCAGCTCACCAGGACTCGCCCGGAACGCCGGGGAGCTGTTTTTT	CASSPGLARNAGELFF
TRBD2	15	TRBJ2-5	-	TRBV5-1	TGCGCCAGCAGCTTGCGACTAGCGGGGGCTGAAGAGCAGTACTTC	CASSLRLAGAEEQYF
-	13	TRBJ1-4	few	TRBV7-9	TGTGCCAGCAGCTTACTATTAGGGGAATTGCTGTTTTTT	CASSLLLGELLFF
-	15	TRBJ1-6	-	TRBV11-2	TGTGCCAGCAGTTCCAGTGGCCTCGGGGGATCACCCCTCCACTTT	CASSSSGLGGSPLHF
TRBD1	12	TRBJ1-5	many	TRBV29-1	TGCAGCGTTGGACAGGGTAATCAGCCCCAGCATTTT	CSVGQGNQPQHF
TRBD1	16	TRBJ1-2	-	TRBV18	TGTGCCAGCTCATTGACTCCCGGGACAGCTAACTATGGCTACACCTTC	CASSLTPGTANYGYTF
-	10	TRBJ2-1	few	TRBV6-5	TGTGCCGCGGGTCGGAATGAGCAGTTCTTC	CAAGRNEQFF
TRBD1	14	TRBJ1-1	few	TRBV6-4	TGTGCCAGCTCCCAGGGGGCCAGCAACACTGAAGCTTTCTTT	CASSQGASNTEAFF
TRBD1	13	TRBJ2-7	-	TRBV7-3	TGTGCCAGCAGCCCCCAGGGGGCGGGGGAGCAGTACTTC	CASSPQGAGEQYF
-	14	TRBJ1-1	-	TRBV11-2	TGTGCCAGCAGCTTAGTCTCTGGGGGCGAAGGAGCTTTCTTT	CASSLVSGGEGAFF
TRBD1	15	TRBJ1-5	-	TRBV6-6	TGTGCCAGCAGTACAACGGGACAGGTCAATCAGCCCCAGCATTTT	CASSTTGQVNQPQHF
TRBD2	15	TRBJ2-7	few	TRBV5-4	TGTGCCAGCAGCTTCACTAGCGGGGGACCCTACGAGCAGTACTTC	CASSFTSGGPYEQYF
-	15	TRBJ2-1	many	TRBV9	TGTGCCAGCAGCGTAGTAGGACAGTCCTACAATGAGCAGTTCTTC	CASSVVGQSYNEQFF
TRBD1	15	TRBJ2-7	-	TRBV7-2	TGTGCCAGCAGCTTAATGGGACAGGGCCCCTACGAGCAGTACTTC	CASSLMGQGPYEQYF
-	14	TRBJ1-1	few	TRBV7-9	TGTGCCAGCAGCTTAGGGCAGGTGAACACTGAAGCTTTCTTT	CASSLGQVNTEAFF
-	16	TRBJ1-4	-	TRBV27	TGTGCCAGCAGGGCCCCGGACAGCACAACTAATGAAAAACTGTTTTTT	CASRAPDSTTNEKLFF
TRBD1	17	TRBJ1-6	-	TRBV5-4	TGTGCCAGCAGCTTGGAGACAGGGAATTCCTATAATTCACCCCTCCACTTT	CASSLETGNSYNSPLHF
-	17	TRBJ2-6	many	TRBV23-1	TGCGCCAGCAGTCAATCTTGGAGGACTCGTGGGGCCAACGTCCTGACTTTC	CASSQSWRTRGANVLTF
TRBD2	16	TRBJ2-5	few	TRBV19	TGTGCCAGTAGTATACGTAGCGGGGGGAATATGGAGACCCAGTACTTC	CASSIRSGGNMETQYF
TRBD1	17	TRBJ2-5	few	TRBV7-2	TGTGCCAGCAGCTTAGCGAGTCCAGGGGGCGCCGGGGAGACCCAGTACTTC	CASSLASPGGAGETQYF
TRBD2	18	TRBJ2-3	few	TRBV28	TGTGCCAGCGATTCGGGGACTAGCGGGGGGGCCGGGACAGATACGCAGTATTTT	CASDSGTSGGAGTDTQYF
TRBD1	16	TRBJ1-5	-	TRBV7-9	TGTGCCAGCAGCTTAGTGGGTAGGGGGCAAGGACAGCCCCAGCATTTT	CASSLVGRGQGQPQHF
-	12	TRBJ1-2	few	TRBV6-5	TGTGCCAGCAGTCCTAGCCGGTATGGCTACACCTTC	CASSPSRYGYTF
-	12	TRBJ2-7	many	TRBV30	TGTGCCTGGGGAGAGGGTGCCTACGAGCAGTACTTC	CAWGEGAYEQYF
TRBD2	16	TRBJ2-2	-	TRBV11-2	TGTGCCAGCAGCTTAGGCGGGGGGGCGAACACCGGGGAGCTGTTTTTT	CASSLGGGANTGELFF
TRBD1	14	TRBJ2-1	few	TRBV6-4	TGTGCCAGCAGTGTGGGACAGGGGGGCTCGGGGCAGTTCTTC	CASSVGQGGSGQFF
-	13	TRBJ1-5	few	TRBV6-1	TGTGCCAGCAGTGAAGCGCGAAATCAGCCCCAGCATTTT	CASSEARNQPQHF
-	15	TRBJ1-2	-	TRBV7-6	TGTGCCAGCAGGGGAGGGGGGGGACGGAACTATGGCTACACCTTC	CASRGGGGRNYGYTF
TRBD2	14	TRBJ2-7	few	TRBV9	TGTGCCAGCAGCGCGGGACTAGGGTCCTACGAGCAGTACTTC	CASSAGLGSYEQYF
TRBD2	16	TRBJ2-3	-	TRBV5-4	TGTGCCAGCAGCGCCCTACTAGCGGGGGGGGTGGATACGCAGTATTTT	CASSALLAGGVDTQYF
-	14	TRBJ1-1	few	TRBV6-5	TGTGCCAGCAGTCCCCATCAGGCACCCACTGAAGCTTTCTTT	CASSPHQAPTEAFF
TRBD1	19	TRBJ1-2	-	TRBV5-4	TGTGCCAGCAGCTCCATAACTGGGACAGGGAGGCTAACTAACTATGGCTACACCTTC	CASSSITGTGRLTNYGYTF
-	15	TRBJ2-4	-	TRBV7-8	TGTGCCAGCAGCGCCCGGGAGATAGCCAAAAACATTCAGTACTTC	CASSAREIAKNIQYF
TRBD1	14	TRBJ1-4	-	TRBV19	TGTGCCAGTAGTCCTACAGGGGTTGGTGAAAAACTGTTTTTT	CASSPTGVGEKLFF
-	11	TRBJ2-2	many	TRBV25-1	TGTGCCAGCATGGGCTCCGGGGAGCTGTTTTTT	CASMGSGELFF
TRBD1	14	TRBJ1-5	few	TRBV7-9	TGTGCCAGCAGCACCGGGACAGGGTTTCAGCCCCAGCATTTT	CASSTGTGFQPQHF
TRBD1	12	TRBJ1-6	-	TRBV30	TGTGCCTGGACAGGGGGAGGATCACCCCTCCACTTT	CAWTGGGSPLHF